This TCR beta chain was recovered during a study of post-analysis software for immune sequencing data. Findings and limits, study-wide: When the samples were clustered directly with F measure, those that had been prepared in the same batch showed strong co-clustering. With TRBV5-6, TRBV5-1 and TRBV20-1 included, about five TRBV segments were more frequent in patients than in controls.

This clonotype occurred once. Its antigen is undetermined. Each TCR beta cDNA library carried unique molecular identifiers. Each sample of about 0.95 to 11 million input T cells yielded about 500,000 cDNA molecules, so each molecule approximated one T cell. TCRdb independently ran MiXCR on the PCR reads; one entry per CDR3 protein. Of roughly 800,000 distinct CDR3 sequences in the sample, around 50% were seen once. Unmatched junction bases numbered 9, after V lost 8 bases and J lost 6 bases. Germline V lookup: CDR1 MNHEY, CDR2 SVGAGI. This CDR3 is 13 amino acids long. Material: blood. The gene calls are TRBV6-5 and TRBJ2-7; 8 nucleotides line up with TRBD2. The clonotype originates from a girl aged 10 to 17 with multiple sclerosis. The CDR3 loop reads CASLGGGSAEQYF. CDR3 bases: TGTGCCAGCCTGGGCGGGGGGAGTGCCGAGCAGTACTTC.